Listed here is a single T cell receptor (beta chain). This specimen belongs to a study of cytomegalovirus exposure and HLA in healthy donors. The CDR3 totals 15 residues. Germline V lookup: CDR1 PRHDT, CDR2 FYEKMQ (reference sequence). The V and J ends lost 3 bases and 2 bases, in that order; junction bases with no gene match: 7. Researchers ran the PCR with 60 Vbeta and 13 Jbeta primers. The assay was immunoSEQ multiplex PCR, and TCRdb's table has in-frame clones only and misses some. The data show roughly 100,000 clones, less than 90% seen once. The chain carries TRBV13 and TRBJ2-7, with 7 bases lining up with TRBD2. The source of this sequence is a middle-aged man in good health and CMV-seronegative. The sequencing input was PBMCs. DNA for the CDR3: TGTGCCAGCAGCTTTAGACTAGCCATAACCTACGAGCAGTACTTC. It is translated as CASSFRLAITYEQYF.